The T cell receptor (beta chain) under discussion was sequenced for a study of cytomegalovirus exposure and HLA in healthy donors. Study details: Inside one of the first data releases sat about 85 million unique TCRs taken from HLA-typed donors. General study findings and limits: TCR beta sequences reportedly predicted the HLA-A and HLA-B alleles of most subjects accurately.

Germline V lookup: CDR1 MNHNS, CDR2 SASEGT. Trimming took 6 bases from V and 1 from J; bases not matched to a gene: 9. The CDR3 sequence is 15 residues long. To note about this clone: The antigen is undetermined.

PCR used 60 Vbeta primers and 13 Jbeta primers. The data were produced by immunoSEQ multiplex PCR, yet TCRdb's version contains in-frame clones alone and is incomplete. In the table there are 180,000 or so clones, 75% to 85% of which are singletons. The donors gave bone marrow, and they were healthy. The sample was PBMCs. This clonotype was sampled from an older woman in good health and CMV-seropositive. The genes are TRBV6-1 and TRBJ2-7, with 7 bases aligning to TRBD1. CDR3 sequence reads: CASRLVPTGSYEQYF. The CDR3 DNA reads TGTGCCAGCAGATTAGTCCCGACAGGGTCCTACGAGCAGTACTTC.